The 8 T cell receptor beta chains below all came from one sample that was sequenced in a study of type 1 regulatory T cells. TCRdb analysed the reads with MiXCR anew, one entry per CDR3 protein. The table records approximately 21,000 distinct CDR3 sequences, around half of them present only once. These receptors have no known antigen. Sequencing used cultured T cells, either the whole culture or a sorted T cell fraction (not recorded which). The receptors shown here come from a human donor in good health.

J is TRBJ2-3 and V is TRBV2, with TRBD2 identical over 11 bases. The length of the CDR3 is 17 residues. Germline loops: CDR1 SNHLY, CDR2 FYNNEI. V lost 0 bases, J lost 8 bases, and 10 bases stayed unmatched. Written as DNA, the CDR3 is TGTGCCAGCAGTGAAGCTGGGGTAGCGGGGGGGCGGGGTACGCAGTATTTT. Translating gives CASSEAGVAGGRGTQYF.

This chain links TRBV12-3 or TRBV12-4 with TRBJ2-1; TRBD2 matches at 8 bases. Trimming took 5 bases from V and 7 from J; bases not matched to a gene: 4. This CDR3 has 13 residues. CDR3 sequence: CASSRSGGNEQFF. The CDR3 DNA sequence: TGTGCCAGCAGTCGGAGCGGGGGTAATGAGCAGTTCTTC.

At least ten counts were recorded for this clonotype. This chain connects TRBV7-9 to TRBJ1-3; D remains unclear. Trimming left V 3 bases short and J 1 base short, with 16 bases between. Germline V gene data show CDR1 as SEHNR and CDR2 as FQNEAQ (reference sequence). CDR3 length equals 17 residues. The CDR3 loop is CASSLIRASGSGNTIYF. The CDR3 DNA sequence: TGTGCCAGCAGCTTGATTCGAGCGTCGGGATCTGGAAACACCATATATTTT.

CDR3 loop: CASSLWPLQGWNEKLFF. DNA for the CDR3: TGTGCCAGCAGTTTATGGCCCCTACAGGGGTGGAATGAAAAACTGTTTTTT. J is TRBJ1-4 and V is TRBV28; 7 bases fit TRBD1. The CDR3 has 17 residues. After removal of 0 bases from V and 5 bases from J, the junction contained 9 bases not matched to a gene. Germline lookup yields CDR1 MDHEN and CDR2 SYDVKM.

This clonotype was observed a handful of times. The chain combines TRBV7-2 with TRBJ2-1; either TRBD1 or TRBD2 may fit D (6 bases each). V gave up 2 bases and J gave up 9 bases, with 17 bases separating them. CDR1 is SGHTA, CDR2 FQGNSA, per germline. The CDR3 spans 15 residues. The CDR3 DNA is TGTGCCAGCAGCTTAAGTACCGGGGGCGGTGGTGAGCAGTTCTTC. Translated, it gives CASSLSTGGGGEQFF.

The V and J genes are TRBV7-9 and TRBJ1-2, with 10 bases that match TRBD1. There are 15 residues in the CDR3. J lost 2 bases, V lost 2 bases, and 2 bases had no gene match. The germline V gene encodes CDR1 SEHNR and CDR2 FQNEAQ (reference sequence). The CDR3 DNA reads as TGTGCCAGCAGCTTAACGGACAGGGGGAACTATGGCTACACCTTC. Amino acids: CASSLTDRGNYGYTF.

On this clonotype: An end of the junction differs from the germline gene, which may be a read error. V is TRBV18 and J is TRBJ2-7; D ambiguous. Per the germline V gene, CDR1 is KGHSH and CDR2 is LQKENI. The CDR3 is 13 amino acids. This CDR3 reads CASSSLVGDEKYF. CDR3 DNA: TGTGCCAGCTCAAGTCTGGTGGGTGACGAGAAGTACTTC.

A few counts support this clonotype. This chain links TRBV6-1 with TRBJ2-7; 14 nucleotides line up with TRBD2. This CDR3 is 17 amino acids long. In germline, CDR1 is MNHNS, CDR2 SASEGT. V lost 3 bases to trimming and J lost 6 bases; unmatched junction nucleotides: 10. The CDR3 is CASSEGLAGAAGGEQYF. The CDR3 DNA sequence: TGTGCCAGCAGTGAGGGACTAGCGGGGGCCGCCGGGGGCGAGCAGTACTTC.